The source of this T cell receptor (beta chain) is a study of blood T cell repertoires in COVID-19 (dated by TCRdb to 2018 to 2021). Study-level background: Samples covering the acute and convalescent phases of COVID-19 were provided by collaborators in the United States, Italy and Spain. Nearly every sample came with metadata listing a de-identified subject ID, COVID-19 status, age in years and sex. Deeply sampled blood TCRbeta repertoires from subjects exposed to, actively infected with, or recovered from COVID-19 were included in the dataset. Samples came from the ongoing ImmuneRACE study (first 160 participants) plus 1,254 subjects from 6 global collaborators. The material from the prospective study consisted of cDNA or gDNA derived from T cells, B-cell-depleted T cells, or PBMCs. Where HLA class I and class II types were available, the types were taken from metadata supplied by the sample provider, not from assay-based typing. The repertoires were released in a freely available public database meant as a resource for research on the immune response to SARS-CoV-2. Broader findings and caveats from the paper: How much clinical and demographic metadata was included differed by source and by participant, and the metadata was provided uncurated.

TCRbeta CDR3 regions were amplified from genomic DNA by means of the immunoSEQ Assay, a bias-controlled multiplex PCR. As for how the authors treated the data: Within the assay, amplification of reference gene primers was used to estimate how many nucleated cells each sample contained. Sequence reads were collapsed and filtered to measure the absolute abundance of every unique TCRbeta CDR3 rearrangement. For each sample, productive Simpson clonality was calculated as the square root of Simpson's diversity index over productive rearrangements. Imported from immuneACCESS, the table was reduced by TCRdb to in-frame sequences with V and J called. These copies leave out some clones; in studies compared against another copy, an unresolved V gene accounts for under half, and the cause of the remainder is not known. The D gene and trimming were derived from the DNA, and the V and J assignments and clone size from that table. The sample table contains 200,000 to 250,000 clones; only one count was recorded for approximately 91% of them. Jointly, the top ten make up roughly 2.5% of the sample.

Of note for this clone: Its antigen is currently not known. Within one base of it there is no much larger clone, and no base qualities were kept.

Each collaborating institution followed its own protocols to collect whole blood in K2EDTA tubes. Collaborator samples were shipped for TCRbeta analysis as frozen whole blood, isolated PBMCs, or DNA extracted from either sample type. V lost 2 bases and J lost 9 bases, and the count of bases not matched to a germline gene is 5. CDR1 and CDR2 (SEHNR, FQNEAQ) derive from the germline V gene (reference sequence). The CDR3 covers 15 residues, taking in both the cysteine and the phenylalanine. Only the CDR3 DNA stays, 45 bases, in frame from base 1. The rearrangement combines TRBV7-9 with TRBJ1-6, with 9 bases in between that match TRBD1. The TCR originated in a woman in her sixties or seventies with acute or convalescent COVID-19. The sample was peripheral blood. The CDR3 corresponds to CASSLWTGVVSPLHF. The base sequence is TGTGCCAGCAGCTTATGGACAGGGGTGGTTTCACCCCTCCACTTT.